Presented here are 29 T cell receptor beta chains from one specimen sequenced in a study of identical twins. TCRdb reprocessed the 5' RACE reads with MiXCR, giving one entry per CDR3 protein. The sample has 700,000 or so distinct CDR3 sequences, 8.6% seen once. The same specimen was also included in a second study, on yellow fever vaccine responses in identical twins.

Material for sequencing was PBMCs. Receptor source: a woman in her late teens or twenties in good health.

The table lists this clonotype with a few counts. This chain joins TRBV9 and TRBJ2-2; possibly TRBD2 for D (6 bases). The CDR3 length is 15 residues. V lost 0 bases to trimming and J lost 5 bases, with 11 bases between them. The V gene's germline CDR1 is SGDLS and CDR2 YYNGEE. The CDR3 spells CASSVVPGETGELFF. CDR3 nucleotide sequence: TGTGCCAGCAGCGTAGTTCCGGGAGAGACCGGGGAGCTGTTTTTT.

The genes are TRBV5-1 and TRBJ2-2; the D gene is possibly TRBD2 (5 bases). This CDR3 has 17 residues. Deletions cut 1 base from V and 3 bases from J, with 16 bases between. Germline V gene sequence: CDR1 SGHRS, CDR2 YFSETQ. CDR3 in DNA: TGCGCCAGCAGCTTGTCGGCGGCTCACGGGGACACCGGGGAGCTGTTTTTT. Translated: CASSLSAAHGDTGELFF.

The chain couples TRBV24-1 to TRBJ2-5; D is perhaps TRBD1 or TRBD2 (6 bases each). CDR3 length: 14 residues. V was clipped by 6 bases and J by 5 bases, with 15 bases between them. Germline V gives CDR1 KGHDR, CDR2 SFDVKD. This CDR3 is CATSFTGAGETQYF. The CDR3 DNA reads as TGTGCCACCAGTTTTACGGGGGCAGGGGAGACCCAGTACTTC.

This clonotype has just a few counts. This rearrangement joins TRBV28 to TRBJ2-5; 7 bases agree with TRBD2. The CDR3 extends over 16 amino acids. Germline CDR1 MDHEN, CDR2 SYDVKM. J gave up 2 bases and V 2 bases, and 8 bases lay outside the gene matches. CDR3 protein: CASSLKASGVQETQYF. The CDR3 DNA follows: TGTGCCAGCAGTTTAAAGGCTAGCGGAGTACAAGAGACCCAGTACTTC.

The chain joins TRBV6-2 or TRBV6-3 to TRBJ2-1, with TRBD2 identical over 9 bases. Germline V gene data show CDR1 as MNHEY and CDR2 as SVGEGT. The CDR3 runs to 15 residues. V shed 8 bases, J shed 4 bases, and the junction held 9 bases outside the gene matches. Here the CDR3 reads CASHEWREGYNEQFF. The CDR3 DNA follows: TGTGCCAGCCATGAATGGCGGGAGGGTTACAATGAGCAGTTCTTC.

The CDR3 sequence: CASSAGTSGRGSDTQYF. The CDR3 DNA is TGTGCCAGCAGTGCCGGGACTAGCGGGAGGGGTTCAGATACGCAGTATTTT. V is TRBV28 and J is TRBJ2-3; TRBD2 matches 16 bases. J lost 4 bases, V lost 5 bases, and 6 bases had no gene match. CDR1 is MDHEN, CDR2 SYDVKM, per germline. The CDR3 runs to 17 residues.

CDR3 DNA: TGTGCCAGCAGCCCAGGGAGCGGGGTAAGCACAGATACGCAGTATTTT. Its translation: CASSPGSGVSTDTQYF. The genes are TRBV9 and TRBJ2-3; 7 positions agree with TRBD2. Germline assignment: CDR1 SGDLS and CDR2 YYNGEE. After removal of 4 bases from V and 0 bases from J, the junction contained 8 bases not matched to a gene. The CDR3 spans 16 residues.

This clonotype was counted between two and nine times. V gene TRBV28 combines with J gene TRBJ2-4; 7 positions agree with TRBD2. This CDR3 comprises 17 residues. Germline CDR1 MDHEN, CDR2 SYDVKM. After removal of 6 bases from V and 0 bases from J, the junction contained 11 bases not matched to a gene. CDR3 sequence reads: CASSQPPGRGAKNIQYF. In nucleotides, the CDR3 is TGTGCCAGCAGCCAACCTCCAGGGAGGGGAGCCAAAAACATTCAGTACTTC.

There are a few counts of this clonotype. The chain recombines TRBV14 with TRBJ2-3; D call uncertain. CDR3 size: 13 residues. CDR1 is SGHDN and CDR2 is FVKESK in the germline V gene. The V end lost 6 bases, the J end lost 4 bases, and 11 bases lay between the germline ends. The CDR3 nucleotides are TGTGCCAGCAGGGCAGAGCTTCCAGATACGCAGTATTTT. Amino acids: CASRAELPDTQYF.

The V call is TRBV24-1, the J call TRBJ1-2; TRBD1 agrees at 7 bases. V gave up 4 bases and J gave up 1 base; unmatched junction bases: 2. Germline V CDR1 and CDR2: KGHDR, SFDVKD. The CDR3 extends over 14 amino acids. The CDR3 is CATSDNRGNYGYTF. CDR3 DNA: TGTGCCACCAGTGACAACAGGGGTAACTATGGCTACACCTTC.

This clonotype occurred a few times. V gene TRBV7-9 combines with J gene TRBJ2-5; D not resolved. V lost 4 bases to trimming and J lost 5 bases, with 11 bases between them. The CDR3 is 13 amino acids. Germline lookup yields CDR1 SEHNR and CDR2 FQNEAQ (reference sequence). The CDR3, as DNA: TGTGCCAGCAGCTGGATGTGGGCTGAGACCCAGTACTTC. Translation gives CASSWMWAETQYF.

This clonotype was picked up a small number of times. The chain has TRBV2 and TRBJ2-3; D is unclear. This CDR3 is 16 amino acids long. The germline gives CDR1 SNHLY, CDR2 FYNNEI. With 2 bases removed from V and 0 bases from J, the gap between germline ends came to 12 bases. In nucleotides, the CDR3 is TGTGCCAGCAGTGAACAGCCCGGACCCAGCACAGATACGCAGTATTTT. As protein: CASSEQPGPSTDTQYF.

Details on this clonotype: This could be a read error, since a much larger clone is one nucleotide away. This chain connects TRBV20-1 to TRBJ1-2, with D perhaps TRBD1 (5 bases). This CDR3 is 16 amino acids long. The V gene's germline CDR1 is DFQATT and CDR2 SNEGSKA (reference sequence). CDR3 sequence reads: CCAEPGRIAEHGGYTF. As DNA, the CDR3 is TGCTGTGCAGAACCGGGACGTATTGCCGAGCACGGTGGCTACACCTTC.

This clonotype appeared a few times. The chain uses TRBV5-8 and TRBJ1-2, with 9 bases matching TRBD1. The CDR3 length is 15 residues. The ends lost 3 bases at V and 8 bases at J; junction bases unmatched: 11. Germline CDR1 and CDR2: SGHTS and YDEGEE. The CDR3, as DNA: TGTGCCAGCAGCTCCCCTCAACAGGGGGCGATGGGCTACACCTTC. Encoded protein: CASSSPQQGAMGYTF.

This clonotype was counted a few times. The chain couples TRBV3-1 to TRBJ2-7, with D uncertain. Trimming removed 1 base at V and 6 bases at J, with 13 bases between. CDR1 and CDR2 from the germline V gene are LGHDT and YNNKEL (reference sequence). The CDR3 has 14 residues. The CDR3 loop is CASSQADGSREQYF. CDR3 DNA: TGTGCCAGCAGCCAAGCGGACGGGTCGCGCGAGCAGTACTTC.

This rearrangement joins TRBV5-1 to TRBJ2-1, with 14 positions matching TRBD2. This CDR3 region has 16 residues. Germline V CDR1 and CDR2: SGHRS, YFSETQ. With 4 bases clipped from V and 7 bases from J, the junction kept 7 bases outside the gene matches. DNA for the CDR3: TGCGCCAGCAGCGGGGGGGGACTAGCGGGAGAGAATGAGCAGTTCTTC. It specifies CASSGGGLAGENEQFF.

This clonotype was seen only a few times. The chain employs TRBV7-8 and TRBJ2-1, with D possibly TRBD2 on 6 matching bases. The germline gives CDR1 SGHVS, CDR2 FQNEAQ. V lost 5 bases to trimming and J lost 4 bases, with 15 bases between them. The CDR3 contains 15 residues. CDR3 region: CASSGGVEGYNEQFF. CDR3 coding DNA: TGTGCCAGCAGCGGCGGGGTCGAGGGGTACAATGAGCAGTTCTTC.

This clonotype occurred a few times. V is TRBV12-3 or TRBV12-4 and J is TRBJ2-3, with 16 bases lining up with TRBD2. The trim removed 6 bases at V and 5 bases at J, leaving 8 bases unmatched. The CDR3 covers 17 residues. CDR3 amino acids: CASRGTSGGEVVDTQYF. CDR3 DNA: TGTGCCAGCAGGGGGACTAGCGGGGGGGAAGTCGTAGATACGCAGTATTTT.

J is TRBJ2-1 and V is TRBV2; no clear D gene. The V gene's germline CDR1 is SNHLY and CDR2 FYNNEI. V lost 4 bases and J 7 bases, leaving 5 bases between the germline ends. The CDR3 is made up of 11 amino acids. The CDR3 coding sequence is TGTGCCAGCAGTGCGGAAAATGAGCAGTTCTTC. This codes for CASSAENEQFF.

The rearrangement joins TRBV2 to TRBJ1-4; D unclear. Trimming removed 2 bases at V and 3 bases at J, with 7 bases between. Germline V gives CDR1 SNHLY, CDR2 FYNNEI. This CDR3 region has 14 residues. The CDR3 reads CASSEQLANEKLFF. The CDR3 DNA reads as TGTGCCAGCAGTGAACAGTTAGCTAATGAAAAACTGTTTTTT.

This chain joins TRBV12-3 or TRBV12-4 and TRBJ2-7; no reliable D call. The germline V and J ends were trimmed by 8 bases and 6 bases, with 14 bases remaining between them. The CDR3 is 12 residues long. The CDR3 reads CASGPTFGEQYF. CDR3 sequence (DNA): TGTGCCAGCGGTCCGACCTTTGGCGAGCAGTACTTC.

V is TRBV28 and J is TRBJ2-7, with TRBD2 matching over 8 bases. The CDR3 has 15 residues. The germline V gene has CDR1 MDHEN and CDR2 SYDVKM. J was trimmed by 2 bases and V by 6 bases; bases with no gene match: 9. CDR3 amino acids: CASSSGGTSPYEQYF. CDR3 coding DNA: TGTGCCAGCAGCTCGGGGGGGACAAGCCCCTACGAGCAGTACTTC.

Only a few counts were recorded for this clonotype. The chain employs TRBV6-2 or TRBV6-3 and TRBJ2-5; D call uncertain. Germline CDR1 is MNHEY and CDR2 is SVGEGT. The CDR3 runs 13 residues. The germline V and J ends were trimmed by 3 bases and 5 bases, with 10 bases remaining between them. CDR3 DNA: TGTGCCAGCAGTTATGTTGTACGGGAGACCCAGTACTTC. Amino acid sequence: CASSYVVRETQYF.

This clonotype has just a few counts. The rearrangement uses TRBV6-1 and TRBJ2-5, with TRBD1 as a possible D gene (6 bases). V was clipped by 5 bases and J by 0 bases, with 16 bases between them. From germline, CDR1 is MNHNS and CDR2 SASEGT. This CDR3 spans 16 amino acids. CDR3 in amino acids: CASSRRGRGNQETQYF. CDR3 DNA sequence: TGTGCCAGCAGTCGCCGAGGCAGGGGTAACCAAGAGACCCAGTACTTC.

This clonotype appeared a few times. The rearrangement joins TRBV28 to TRBJ2-7, with 16 bases fitting TRBD2. The CDR3 loop spans 16 amino acids. Germline values: CDR1 MDHEN, CDR2 SYDVKM. Trimming removed 6 bases from V and 7 bases from J; junction bases left unmatched: 9. The CDR3 sequence is CASRPGTSGRAGEQYF. The CDR3 DNA sequence: TGTGCCAGCAGACCCGGGACTAGCGGGAGGGCTGGAGAGCAGTACTTC.

This clonotype was detected ten times or more. The V and J genes are TRBV12-3 or TRBV12-4 and TRBJ2-7, with D perhaps given as TRBD1 or TRBD2 (6 bases each). This CDR3 is 14 amino acids long. Trimming pared 5 bases from V and 2 bases from J, leaving 13 bases between. This CDR3 reads CASSPEGGPYEQYF. The CDR3 nucleotides read TGTGCCAGCAGTCCGGAGGGGGGTCCCTACGAGCAGTACTTC.

Many counts were recorded for this clonotype. This rearrangement joins TRBV7-9 to TRBJ2-7; D may correspond to TRBD1 or TRBD2 (5 bases each). V was pared by 5 bases and J by 2 bases, with 13 bases between. Germline CDR1 SEHNR, CDR2 FQNEAQ (reference sequence). CDR3 length: 14 residues. Written as DNA, the CDR3 is TGTGCCAGCAGCGCCCGGGACCAACCCTACGAGCAGTACTTC. Encoded protein: CASSARDQPYEQYF.

There are many counts of this clonotype. This chain joins TRBV29-1 and TRBJ2-1, with unresolved D. The germline V gene encodes CDR1 SQVTM and CDR2 ANQGSEA. V dropped 5 bases and J dropped 0 bases, with 11 bases sitting between them. This CDR3 has 14 amino acids. CDR3 residues: CSVLFGSSYNEQFF. The CDR3 coding sequence is TGCAGCGTTCTTTTTGGAAGCTCCTACAATGAGCAGTTCTTC.

The chain has TRBV11-2 and TRBJ2-5, with a weak D call TRBD1 (5 bases). This CDR3 is built from 17 residues. The V gene lost 2 bases and the J gene lost 7 bases, with 23 bases spanning the gap. Germline CDR1 SGHAT, CDR2 FQNNGV. CDR3 sequence reads: CASSLHLAREARGTQYF. The CDR3 DNA follows: TGTGCCAGCAGCTTACACCTTGCCAGGGAAGCACGAGGGACCCAGTACTTC. The full variable domain, its missing parts supplied by reference TRBV11-2 and TRBJ2-5, is EAGVAQSPRYKIIEKRQSVAFWCNPISGHATLYWYQQILGQGPKLLIQFQNNGVVDDSQLPKDRFSAERLKGVDSTLKIQPAKLEDSAVYLCASSLHLAREARGTQYFGPGTRLLVL.